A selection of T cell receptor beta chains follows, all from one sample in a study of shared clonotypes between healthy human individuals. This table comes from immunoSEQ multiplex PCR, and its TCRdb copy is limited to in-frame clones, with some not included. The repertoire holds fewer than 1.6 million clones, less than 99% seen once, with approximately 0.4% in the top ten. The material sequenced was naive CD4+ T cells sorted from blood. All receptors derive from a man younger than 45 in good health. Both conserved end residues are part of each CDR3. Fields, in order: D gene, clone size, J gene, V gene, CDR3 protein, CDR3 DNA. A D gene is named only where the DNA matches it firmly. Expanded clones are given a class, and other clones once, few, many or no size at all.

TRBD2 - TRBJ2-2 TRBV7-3 CASSSRGDTGELFF TGTGCCAGCAGCTCCCGGGGGGACACCGGGGAGCTGTTTTTT
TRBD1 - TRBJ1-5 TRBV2 CASSADRGGNQPQHF TGTGCCAGCAGTGCCGACAGGGGTGGCAATCAGCCCCAGCATTTT
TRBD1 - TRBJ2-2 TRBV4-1 CASSLEDRAAGELFF TGCGCCAGCAGCCTAGAGGACAGGGCGGCCGGGGAGCTGTTTTTT
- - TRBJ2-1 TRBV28 CASSSGGPFGQFF TGTGCCAGCAGTTCCGGAGGGCCATTTGGGCAGTTCTTC
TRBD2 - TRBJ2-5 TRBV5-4 CASSSEGPGGETQYF TGTGCCAGCAGCTCCGAAGGACCGGGAGGGGAGACCCAGTACTTC
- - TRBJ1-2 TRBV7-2 CASSPRAAGGGYTF TGTGCCAGCAGCCCCCGAGCTGCCGGCGGCGGCTACACCTTC
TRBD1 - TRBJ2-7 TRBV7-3 CASSRQGGYEQYF TGTGCCAGCAGCCGACAGGGTGGCTACGAGCAGTACTTC
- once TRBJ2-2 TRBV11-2 CASSGSPTGELFF TGTGCCAGCAGCGGGAGCCCCACCGGGGAGCTGTTTTTT
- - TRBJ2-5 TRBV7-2 CASSLSRLEKTQYF TGTGCCAGCAGCTTAAGCAGGCTCGAAAAGACCCAGTACTTC
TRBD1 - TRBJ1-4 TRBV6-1 CASSRDRVYEKLFF TGTGCCAGCTCCCGGGACAGGGTATATGAAAAACTGTTTTTT
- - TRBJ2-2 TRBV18 CASSPSSAGTTGELFF TGTGCCAGCTCACCATCGAGTGCAGGGACCACCGGGGAGCTGTTTTTT
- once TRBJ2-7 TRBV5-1 CASSFELSSYEQYF TGCGCCAGCAGCTTCGAACTGAGCTCCTACGAGCAGTACTTC
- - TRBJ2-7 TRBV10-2 CASSVTDLYEQYF TGCGCCAGCAGTGTAACAGACCTGTACGAGCAGTACTTC
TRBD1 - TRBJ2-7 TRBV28 CASSPGQIYEQYF TGTGCCAGCAGTCCGGGACAGATCTACGAGCAGTACTTC
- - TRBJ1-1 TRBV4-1 CASSLFGMNTEAFF TGCGCCAGCAGCCTCTTCGGAATGAACACTGAAGCTTTCTTT
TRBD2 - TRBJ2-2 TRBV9 CASSVLAGGLAGELFF TGTGCCAGCAGCGTCCTAGCGGGAGGGCTCGCCGGGGAGCTGTTTTTT
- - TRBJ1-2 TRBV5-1 CASSLQGFGYTF TGCGCCAGCAGCTTGCAAGGATTTGGCTACACCTTC
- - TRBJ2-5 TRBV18 CASSPATETQYF TGTGCCAGCTCACCAGCGACAGAGACCCAGTACTTC
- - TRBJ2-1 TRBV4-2 CASSQGEYNEQFF TGTGCCAGCAGCCAGGGGGAATACAATGAGCAGTTCTTC
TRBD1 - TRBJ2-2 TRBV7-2 CASSLLGQGATGELFF TGTGCCAGCAGCTTATTAGGACAGGGGGCCACCGGGGAGCTGTTTTTT
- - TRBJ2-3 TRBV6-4 CASRGGFTDTQYF TGTGCCAGCAGGGGGGGCTTCACAGATACGCAGTATTTT
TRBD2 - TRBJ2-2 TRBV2 CASSGQLAGWTGELFF TGTGCCAGCAGTGGCCAACTAGCGGGATGGACCGGGGAGCTGTTTTTT
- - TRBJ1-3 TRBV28 CASRDSSGNTIYF TGTGCCAGCAGGGACTCCTCTGGAAACACCATATATTTT
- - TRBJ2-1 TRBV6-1 CASSGRLGGYNEQFF TGTGCCAGCAGTGGTAGGTTGGGGGGTTACAATGAGCAGTTCTTC
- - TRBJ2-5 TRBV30 CAWTGQETQYF TGTGCCTGGACGGGCCAAGAGACCCAGTACTTC
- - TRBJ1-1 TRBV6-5 CASSKDRSKDTEAFF TGTGCCAGCAGTAAGGACCGATCGAAGGACACTGAAGCTTTCTTT
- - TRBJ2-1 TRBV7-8 CASSLVAGHEDDEQFF TGTGCCAGCAGCTTAGTTGCGGGACACGAGGACGATGAGCAGTTCTTC
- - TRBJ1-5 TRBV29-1 CSVAGQVNQPQHF TGCAGCGTGGCGGGACAAGTCAATCAGCCCCAGCATTTT
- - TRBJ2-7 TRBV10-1 CASSEGGSSYEQYF TGCGCCAGCAGTGAGGGCGGTTCCTCCTACGAGCAGTACTTC
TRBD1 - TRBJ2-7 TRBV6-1 CASSEPQGALQLPYF TGTGCCAGCAGTGAACCTCAGGGGGCCCTGCAACTCCCATACTTC
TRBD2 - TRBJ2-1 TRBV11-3 CASSLTSGSYEQFF TGTGCCAGCAGCTTAACTAGCGGGAGCTATGAGCAGTTCTTC
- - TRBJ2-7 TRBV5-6 CASSGGLTYEQYF TGTGCCAGCAGTGGGGGCCTAACCTACGAGCAGTACTTC
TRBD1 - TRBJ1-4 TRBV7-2 CASSLPTGREKLFF TGTGCCAGCAGTCTTCCGACAGGGCGTGAAAAACTGTTTTTT
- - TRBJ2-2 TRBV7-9 CASSHNRDGGIGELFF TGTGCCAGCAGCCACAACAGGGACGGGGGTATCGGGGAGCTGTTTTTT
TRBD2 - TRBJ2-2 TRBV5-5 CASCETSGRGTGELFF TGTGCCAGCTGTGAAACTAGCGGGCGAGGGACCGGGGAGCTGTTTTTT
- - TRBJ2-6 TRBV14 CASSQDRGAPGANVLTF TGTGCCAGCAGCCAAGATCGGGGGGCGCCCGGGGCCAACGTCCTGACTTTC
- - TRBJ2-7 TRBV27 CASAPVTGTFPREYEQYF TGTGCCAGCGCACCGGTGACAGGGACTTTCCCCAGGGAGTACGAGCAGTACTTC
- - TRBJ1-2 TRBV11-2 CASSLVGRGDYGYTF TGTGCCAGCAGCTTAGTGGGGCGCGGGGACTATGGCTACACCTTC
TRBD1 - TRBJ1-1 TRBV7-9 CASSTGQGASPEAFF TGTGCCAGCAGCACGGGACAGGGGGCGAGTCCCGAAGCTTTCTTT
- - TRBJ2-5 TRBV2 CASSEVRGEETQYF TGTGCCAGCAGTGAGGTCAGGGGGGAAGAGACCCAGTACTTC
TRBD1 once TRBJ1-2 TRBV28 CASSLWVRDSLYGYTF TGTGCCAGCAGTTTATGGGTACGGGACAGCCTTTATGGCTACACCTTC
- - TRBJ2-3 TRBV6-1 CASRSGRGADTQYF TGTGCCAGCAGATCGGGGCGAGGGGCAGATACGCAGTATTTT
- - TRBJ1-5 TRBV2 CASSGERNQPQHF TGTGCCAGCAGCGGAGAAAGGAATCAGCCCCAGCATTTT
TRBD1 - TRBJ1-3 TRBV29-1 CSVEDRNTIYF TGCAGCGTCGAGGACAGGAACACCATATATTTT
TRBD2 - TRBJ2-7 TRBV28 CASSAGTSASEQYF TGTGCCAGCAGCGCCGGGACTAGCGCGAGCGAGCAGTACTTC
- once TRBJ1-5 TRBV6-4 CASSEQGGDQPQHF TGTGCCAGCAGTGAACAGGGTGGGGATCAGCCCCAGCATTTT
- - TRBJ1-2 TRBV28 CASSPTGPSGGYTF TGTGCCAGCAGTCCGACCGGGCCGAGCGGTGGCTACACCTTC
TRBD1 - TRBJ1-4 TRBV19 CASSRDREAEKLFF TGTGCCAGTAGTAGGGACAGGGAGGCTGAAAAACTGTTTTTT